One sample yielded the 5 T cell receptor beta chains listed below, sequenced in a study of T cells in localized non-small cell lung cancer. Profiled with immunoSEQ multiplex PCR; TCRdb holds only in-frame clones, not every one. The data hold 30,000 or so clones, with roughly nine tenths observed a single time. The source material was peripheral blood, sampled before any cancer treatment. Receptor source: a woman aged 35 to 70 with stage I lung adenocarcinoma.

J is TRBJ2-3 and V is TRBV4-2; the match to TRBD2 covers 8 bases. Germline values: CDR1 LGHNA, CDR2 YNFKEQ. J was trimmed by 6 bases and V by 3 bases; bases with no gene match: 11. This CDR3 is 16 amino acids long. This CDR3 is CASSHYVAGGDDTQYF. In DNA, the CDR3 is TGTGCCAGCAGCCACTACGTGGCGGGAGGTGATGATACGCAGTATTTT.

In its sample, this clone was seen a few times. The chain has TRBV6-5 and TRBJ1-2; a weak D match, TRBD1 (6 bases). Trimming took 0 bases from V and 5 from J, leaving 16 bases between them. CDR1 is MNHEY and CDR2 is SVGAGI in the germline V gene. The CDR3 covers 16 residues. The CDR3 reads CASSYSSTGGRYGYTF. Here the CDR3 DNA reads TGTGCCAGCAGTTACTCGAGTACCGGGGGCCGGTATGGCTACACCTTC.

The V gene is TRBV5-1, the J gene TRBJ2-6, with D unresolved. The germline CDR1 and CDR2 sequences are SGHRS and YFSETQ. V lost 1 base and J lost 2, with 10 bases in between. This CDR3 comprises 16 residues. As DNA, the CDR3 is TGCGCCAGCAGCTTGACGTCGCTCCCTGGGGCCAACGTCCTGACTTTC. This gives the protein CASSLTSLPGANVLTF.

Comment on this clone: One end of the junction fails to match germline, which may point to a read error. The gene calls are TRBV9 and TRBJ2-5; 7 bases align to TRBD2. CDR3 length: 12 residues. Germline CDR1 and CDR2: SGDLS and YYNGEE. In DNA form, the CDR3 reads TGTGCCAGCAGCGTAGATGGGGGAGGGAGCCACTTC. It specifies CASSVDGGGSHF.

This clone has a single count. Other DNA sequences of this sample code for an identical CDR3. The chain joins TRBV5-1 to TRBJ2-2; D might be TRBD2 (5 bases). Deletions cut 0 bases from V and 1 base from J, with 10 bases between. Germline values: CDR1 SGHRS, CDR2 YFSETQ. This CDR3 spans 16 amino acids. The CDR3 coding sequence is TGCGCCAGCAGCTTGGTGGCTGGAGGGAACACCGGGGAGCTGTTTTTT. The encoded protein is CASSLVAGGNTGELFF.